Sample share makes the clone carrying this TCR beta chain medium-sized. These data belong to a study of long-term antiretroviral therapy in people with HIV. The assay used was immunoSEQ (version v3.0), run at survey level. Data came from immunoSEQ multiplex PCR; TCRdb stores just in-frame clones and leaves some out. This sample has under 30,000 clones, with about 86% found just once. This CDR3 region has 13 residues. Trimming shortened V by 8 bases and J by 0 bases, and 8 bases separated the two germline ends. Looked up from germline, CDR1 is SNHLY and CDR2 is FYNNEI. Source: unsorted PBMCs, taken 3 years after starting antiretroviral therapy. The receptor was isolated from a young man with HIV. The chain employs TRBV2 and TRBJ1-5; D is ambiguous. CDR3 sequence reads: CASGQVSNQPQHF. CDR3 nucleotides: TGTGCCAGCGGGCAGGTTAGCAATCAGCCCCAGCATTTT.